This is a list of T cell receptor beta chains from one sample in a study of early T cells in non-severe SARS-CoV-2 infection. TCRdb redid the calling of the 5' RACE reads with MiXCR, one entry per CDR3 protein. The profile covers tens of thousands of distinct CDR3 sequences, with 9.5% to 14% appearing a single time and 1.7% taken by the ten largest. The sequenced sample consisted of whole blood. The receptors were sampled from an adult who was a healthcare worker with PCR-confirmed SARS-CoV-2 infection or an uninfected control (not recorded which). CDR3s include the opening cysteine and the closing phenylalanine or tryptophan. D genes are given only for firm matches. Rows may omit the clone size; those that give it use once, few, many or a size class.

j_gene: TRBJ2-7
v_gene: TRBV11-2
abundance: many
d_gene: TRBD2
CDR3aa: CASSSLRGGLALREQYF
CDR3nt: TGTGCCAGCAGCTCCCTCCGTGGGGGACTAGCGCTCCGGGAGCAGTACTTC

j_gene: TRBJ1-6
v_gene: TRBV13
abundance: many
d_gene: TRBD1
CDR3aa: CASSSGTGQGNPLHF
CDR3nt: TGTGCCAGCAGCTCGGGAACTGGACAGGGTAACCCCCTCCACTTT

j_gene: TRBJ1-2
v_gene: TRBV12-2
abundance: NA
d_gene: NA
CDR3aa: CASRLHPLLHPGSSNYGYTF
CDR3nt: TGTGCAAGTCGCTTACATCCCCTATTACATCCGGGAAGCAGTAACTATGGCTACACCTTC

j_gene: TRBJ1-3
v_gene: TRBV5-1
abundance: many
d_gene: TRBD1
CDR3aa: CASSPTGTVSGNTIYF
CDR3nt: TGCGCCAGCAGCCCGACTGGGACAGTCTCTGGAAACACCATATATTTT

j_gene: TRBJ2-7
v_gene: TRBV20-1
abundance: few
d_gene: NA
CDR3aa: CSASRDPRAYEQYF
CDR3nt: TGCAGTGCTAGCCGGGACCCACGGGCCTACGAGCAGTACTTC

j_gene: TRBJ1-1
v_gene: TRBV5-5
abundance: few
d_gene: NA
CDR3aa: CASRRVQGNTEAFF
CDR3nt: TGTGCCAGCAGGCGAGTACAGGGGAACACTGAAGCTTTCTTT

j_gene: TRBJ2-1
v_gene: TRBV5-1
abundance: NA
d_gene: TRBD2
CDR3aa: CASRTGTSGYNEQFF
CDR3nt: TGCGCCAGCAGGACCGGGACTAGCGGTTACAATGAGCAGTTCTTC

j_gene: TRBJ1-5
v_gene: TRBV2
abundance: few
d_gene: NA
CDR3aa: CASTGSNSNQPQHF
CDR3nt: TGTGCCAGTACAGGATCAAATAGCAATCAGCCCCAGCATTTT

j_gene: TRBJ2-7
v_gene: TRBV3-1
abundance: few
d_gene: NA
CDR3aa: CASSRTRDYEQYF
CDR3nt: TGTGCCAGCAGCCGAACCAGAGACTACGAGCAGTACTTC

j_gene: TRBJ1-2
v_gene: TRBV7-2
abundance: many
d_gene: NA
CDR3aa: CATRTDKYGYTF
CDR3nt: TGTGCCACCCGAACCGACAAGTATGGCTACACCTTC

j_gene: TRBJ2-5
v_gene: TRBV18
abundance: NA
d_gene: NA
CDR3aa: CASSPPTGPKTQYF
CDR3nt: TGTGCCAGCTCACCACCGACAGGTCCGAAGACCCAGTACTTC

j_gene: TRBJ2-3
v_gene: TRBV30
abundance: NA
d_gene: NA
CDR3aa: CAWTPSTDTQYF
CDR3nt: TGTGCCTGGACCCCCAGCACAGATACGCAGTATTTT

j_gene: TRBJ2-3
v_gene: TRBV27
abundance: once
d_gene: TRBD2
CDR3aa: CASSLGLAGVFRTDTLYF
CDR3nt: TGTGCCAGCAGTTTGGGACTAGCGGGGGTGTTTCGCACAGATACGCTGTATTTT

j_gene: TRBJ2-3
v_gene: TRBV12-3/TRBV12-4
abundance: few
d_gene: TRBD1
CDR3aa: CASSLGQGNTDTQYF
CDR3nt: TGTGCCAGCAGCCTTGGACAGGGAAACACAGATACGCAGTATTTT

j_gene: TRBJ2-7
v_gene: TRBV18
abundance: many
d_gene: TRBD2
CDR3aa: CASSPAGGAPISYEQYF
CDR3nt: TGTGCCAGCTCACCGGCGGGGGGGGCCCCGATTTCCTACGAGCAGTACTTC

j_gene: TRBJ2-7
v_gene: TRBV20-1
abundance: NA
d_gene: TRBD1
CDR3aa: CSASEGAAYEQYF
CDR3nt: TGCAGTGCTAGTGAGGGGGCGGCCTACGAGCAGTACTTC

j_gene: TRBJ1-4
v_gene: TRBV19
abundance: few
d_gene: NA
CDR3aa: CASSSQGRSAEKLFF
CDR3nt: TGTGCCAGTAGTTCTCAGGGGCGCTCGGCTGAAAAACTGTTTTTT

j_gene: TRBJ2-7
v_gene: TRBV9
abundance: NA
d_gene: TRBD2
CDR3aa: CASSEGLAGAPSYEQYF
CDR3nt: TGTGCCAGCAGCGAGGGACTAGCGGGGGCTCCCTCCTACGAGCAGTACTTC

j_gene: TRBJ2-1
v_gene: TRBV9
abundance: NA
d_gene: NA
CDR3aa: CASSWLSNEQFF
CDR3nt: TGTGCCAGCAGCTGGTTGAGCAATGAGCAGTTCTTC

j_gene: TRBJ2-2
v_gene: TRBV6-2/TRBV6-3
abundance: many
d_gene: NA
CDR3aa: CASTRGGGELFF
CDR3nt: TGTGCCAGCACAAGGGGGGGCGGGGAGCTGTTTTTT

j_gene: TRBJ2-7
v_gene: TRBV29-1
abundance: many
d_gene: NA
CDR3aa: CSVTAGQRSYEQYF
CDR3nt: TGCAGCGTTACTGCGGGACAGCGGTCCTACGAGCAGTACTTC